This TCR beta chain emerged from a study of Graves' ophthalmopathy and Graves' hyperthyroidism. The germline CDR1 and CDR2 sequences are LNHNV and YYDKDF (reference sequence). Trimming removed 3 bases from V and 3 bases from J, with 17 bases in between. The CDR3 loop spans 16 amino acids. The diagnostic workup employed clinical symptoms, serum thyroxine, TRAb, thyroid ultrasound and orbital computed tomography. Notes on this clonotype: Its antigen is unidentified.

Study-level points and caveats: Prediction of ophthalmopathy progression reached roughly 64% sensitivity and roughly 72% specificity. Distinction of ophthalmopathy from stable hyperthyroidism by a 13-signature model reached approximately 88% sensitivity and 81.08% specificity. Thyroid clonotypes that were expanded above 0.001 frequency mostly also appeared in blood.

Amplification of TCR beta CDR3 regions used RNA transcripts. First-round RT-PCR relied on HTBI primers, and a second-round multiplex PCR came next. TCRdb reanalysed the multiplex PCR reads using MiXCR and keeps one entry per CDR3 protein. The data contain over a million distinct CDR3 sequences, less than 45% of them singletons. The sample was peripheral blood or thyroid tissue (not recorded which). This TCR derives from an adult man with Graves' hyperthyroidism. The chain has TRBV15 and TRBJ2-5, with D tentatively TRBD1 (6 bases). The CDR3 loop is CATSRSDSTTKETQYF. The CDR3 region has the DNA TGTGCCACCAGCAGGTCGGACAGTACGACCAAAGAGACCCAGTACTTC.